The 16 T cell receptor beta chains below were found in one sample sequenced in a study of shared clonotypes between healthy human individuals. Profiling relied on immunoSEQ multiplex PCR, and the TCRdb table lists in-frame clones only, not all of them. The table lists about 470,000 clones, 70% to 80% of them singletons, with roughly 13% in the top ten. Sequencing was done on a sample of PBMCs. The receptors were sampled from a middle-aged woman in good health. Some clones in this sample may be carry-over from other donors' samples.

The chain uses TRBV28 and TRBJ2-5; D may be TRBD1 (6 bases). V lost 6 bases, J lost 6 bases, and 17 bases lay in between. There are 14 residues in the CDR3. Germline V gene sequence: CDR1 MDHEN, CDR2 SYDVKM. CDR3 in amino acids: CASSNQGWGKTQYF. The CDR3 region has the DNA TGTGCCAGCAGCAATCAGGGGTGGGGAAAGACCCAGTACTTC. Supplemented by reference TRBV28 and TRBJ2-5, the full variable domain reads DVKVTQSSRYLVKRTGEKVFLECVQDMDHENMFWYRQDPGLGLRLIYFSYDVKMKEKGDIPEGYSVSREKKERFSLILESASTNQTSMYLCASSNQGWGKTQYFGPGTRLLVL.

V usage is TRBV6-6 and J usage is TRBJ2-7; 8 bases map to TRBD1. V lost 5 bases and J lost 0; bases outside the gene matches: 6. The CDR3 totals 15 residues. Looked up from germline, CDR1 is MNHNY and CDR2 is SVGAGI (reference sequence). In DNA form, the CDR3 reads TGTGCCAGCAGTAAAGGGACAGGAGGCTCCTACGAGCAGTACTTC. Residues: CASSKGTGGSYEQYF.

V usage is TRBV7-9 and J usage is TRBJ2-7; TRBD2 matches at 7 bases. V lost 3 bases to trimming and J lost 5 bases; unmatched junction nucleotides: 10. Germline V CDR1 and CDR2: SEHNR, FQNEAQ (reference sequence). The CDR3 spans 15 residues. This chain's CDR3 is CASSFLGAGVNEQYF. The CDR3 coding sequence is TGTGCCAGCAGCTTTTTAGGGGCGGGAGTTAACGAGCAGTACTTC.

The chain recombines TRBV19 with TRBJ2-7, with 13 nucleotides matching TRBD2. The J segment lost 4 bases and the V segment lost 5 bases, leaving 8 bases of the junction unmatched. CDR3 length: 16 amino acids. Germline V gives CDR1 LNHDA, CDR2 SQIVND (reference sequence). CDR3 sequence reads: CASSDPGLAGAYEQYF. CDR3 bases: TGTGCCAGTAGTGACCCAGGACTAGCGGGGGCGTACGAGCAGTACTTC.

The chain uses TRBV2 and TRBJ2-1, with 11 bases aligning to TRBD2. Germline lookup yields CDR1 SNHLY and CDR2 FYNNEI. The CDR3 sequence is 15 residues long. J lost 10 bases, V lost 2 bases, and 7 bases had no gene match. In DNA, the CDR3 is TGTGCCAGCAGTGAAACAGGCCTAGCGGGAGGAGAGCAGTTCTTC. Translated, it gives CASSETGLAGGEQFF.

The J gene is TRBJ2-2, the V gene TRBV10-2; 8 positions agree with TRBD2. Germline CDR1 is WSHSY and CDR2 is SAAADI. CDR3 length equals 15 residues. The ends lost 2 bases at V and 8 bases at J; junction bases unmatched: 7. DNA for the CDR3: TGCGCCAGCAGTGAGAACCTTGGACTAGCTGGGGAGCTGTTTTTT. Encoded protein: CASSENLGLAGELFF.

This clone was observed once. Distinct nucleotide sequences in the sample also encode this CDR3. This chain's CDR3 is CASSLGQGTYNEQFF. CDR3 bases: TGTGCCAGCAGCCTCGGACAGGGAACCTACAATGAGCAGTTCTTC. The V gene is TRBV7-2, the J gene TRBJ2-1, with 8 bases aligning to TRBD1. CDR3 length: 15 amino acids. Trimming took 5 bases from V and 2 from J; bases not matched to a gene: 5. The germline V gene encodes CDR1 SGHTA and CDR2 FQGNSA.

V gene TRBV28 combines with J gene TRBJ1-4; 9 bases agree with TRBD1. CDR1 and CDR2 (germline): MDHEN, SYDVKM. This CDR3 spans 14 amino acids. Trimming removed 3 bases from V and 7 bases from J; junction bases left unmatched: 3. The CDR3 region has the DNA TGTGCCAGCAGTTTGGGGGACAGGGTTGAAAAACTGTTTTTT. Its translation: CASSLGDRVEKLFF.

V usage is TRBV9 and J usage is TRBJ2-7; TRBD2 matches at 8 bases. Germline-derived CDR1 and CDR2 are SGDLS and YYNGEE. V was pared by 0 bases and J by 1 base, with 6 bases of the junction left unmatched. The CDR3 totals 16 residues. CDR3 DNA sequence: TGTGCCAGCAGCGTAGCGGGAGGGGTTCCTTCCTACGAGCAGTACTTC. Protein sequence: CASSVAGGVPSYEQYF. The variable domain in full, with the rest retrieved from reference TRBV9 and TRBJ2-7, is DSGVTQTPKHLITATGQRVTLRCSPRSGDLSVYWYQQSLDQGLQFLIQYYNGEERAKGNILERFSAQQFPDLHSELNLSSLELGDSALYFCASSVAGGVPSYEQYFGPGTRLTVT.

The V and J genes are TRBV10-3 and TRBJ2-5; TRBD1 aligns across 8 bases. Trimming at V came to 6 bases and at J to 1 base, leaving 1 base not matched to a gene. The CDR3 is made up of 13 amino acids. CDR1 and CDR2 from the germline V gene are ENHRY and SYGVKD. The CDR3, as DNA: TGTGCCATCAGGACAGGGGCCCAAGAGACCCAGTACTTC. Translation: CAIRTGAQETQYF.

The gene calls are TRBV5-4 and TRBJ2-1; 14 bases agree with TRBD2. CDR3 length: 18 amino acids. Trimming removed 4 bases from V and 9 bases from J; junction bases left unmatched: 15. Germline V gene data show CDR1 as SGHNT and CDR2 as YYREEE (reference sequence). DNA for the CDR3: TGTGCCAGCAGCCTAGGACTAGCGGGAGGCCCATTAACGATTGAGCAGTTCTTC. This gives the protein CASSLGLAGGPLTIEQFF.

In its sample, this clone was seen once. The CDR3 nucleotides read TGTGCCAGCTCACCAAATCTGGGCCGGAACAGCTACAATGAGCAGTTCTTC. Residues: CASSPNLGRNSYNEQFF. The chain uses TRBV18 and TRBJ2-1; no clear D. Per germline, CDR1 KGHSH and CDR2 LQKENI. The V and J ends lost 2 bases and 3 bases respectively, with 17 bases between them. CDR3 length equals 17 residues.

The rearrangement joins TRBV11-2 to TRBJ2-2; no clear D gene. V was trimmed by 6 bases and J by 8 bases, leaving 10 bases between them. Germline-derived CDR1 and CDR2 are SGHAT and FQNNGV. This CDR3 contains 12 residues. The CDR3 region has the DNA TGTGCCAGCAGGGAAGGCCTGGGGGAGCTGTTTTTT. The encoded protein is CASREGLGELFF.

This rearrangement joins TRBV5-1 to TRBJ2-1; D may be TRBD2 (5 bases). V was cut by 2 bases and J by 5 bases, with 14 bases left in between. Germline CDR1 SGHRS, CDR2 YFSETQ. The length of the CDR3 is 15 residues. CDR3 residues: CASSFQRTRDNEQFF. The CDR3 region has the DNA TGCGCCAGCAGCTTCCAGAGGACTCGAGACAATGAGCAGTTCTTC.

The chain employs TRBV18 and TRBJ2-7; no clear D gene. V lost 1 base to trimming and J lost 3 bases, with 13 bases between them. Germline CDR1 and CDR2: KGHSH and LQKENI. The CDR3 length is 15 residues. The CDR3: CASSPQVQALYEQYF. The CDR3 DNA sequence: TGTGCCAGCTCACCACAGGTCCAGGCACTCTACGAGCAGTACTTC.

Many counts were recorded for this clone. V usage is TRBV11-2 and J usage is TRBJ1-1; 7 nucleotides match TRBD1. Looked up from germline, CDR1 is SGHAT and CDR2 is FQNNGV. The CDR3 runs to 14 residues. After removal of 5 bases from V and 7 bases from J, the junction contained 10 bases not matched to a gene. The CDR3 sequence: CASSPWGGGGEAFF. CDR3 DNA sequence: TGTGCCAGCAGCCCGTGGGGAGGGGGCGGTGAAGCTTTCTTT.